These 24 T cell receptor beta chains were sequenced from one sample in a study of blood T cell repertoires in COVID-19. Assay used: immunoSEQ multiplex PCR; TCRdb lists only in-frame clones, some missing. The sample has fewer than 250,000 clones; almost 90% are singletons. Input material: peripheral blood. The receptors were gathered from a woman aged 55-70 years with acute or convalescent COVID-19.

The chain is built from TRBV5-1 and TRBJ1-1; D perhaps matches TRBD1 (6 bases). Trimming removed 0 bases from V and 4 bases from J, with 19 bases in between. Germline CDR1 SGHRS, CDR2 YFSETQ. The CDR3 is 17 residues long. CDR3 DNA sequence: TGCGCCAGCAGCTTGGACGCACAGGGCGGCCTAGGCACTGAAGCTTTCTTT. Protein: CASSLDAQGGLGTEAFF. Supplemented by reference TRBV5-1 and TRBJ1-1, the full variable domain reads KAGVTQTPRYLIKTRGQQVTLSCSPISGHRSVSWYQQTPGQGLQFLFEYFSETQRNKGNFPGRFSGRQFSNSRSEMNVSTLELGDSALYLCASSLDAQGGLGTEAFFGQGTRLTVV.

The chain employs TRBV2 and TRBJ1-1, with 8 bases matching TRBD1. The CDR3 contains 14 residues. Per the germline V gene, CDR1 is SNHLY and CDR2 is FYNNEI. After removal of 6 bases from V and 1 base from J, the junction contained 4 bases not matched to a gene. The CDR3: CASRRQGTNTEAFF. The CDR3 DNA is TGTGCCAGCAGGCGACAGGGGACGAACACTGAAGCTTTCTTT.

V usage is TRBV5-5 and J usage is TRBJ2-2; the match to TRBD2 covers 10 bases. Germline V gene data show CDR1 as SGHKS and CDR2 as YYEKEE (reference sequence). Losses at the gene ends were 9 bases for V and 3 bases for J; bases not matched to a gene: 11. The CDR3 runs to 16 residues. CDR3 nucleotides: TGTGCCACCCGGGCTAGCGGGAGTCGGGACACCGGGGAGCTGTTTTTT. Translation gives CATRASGSRDTGELFF.

The chain recombines TRBV28 with TRBJ1-1; 9 bases are shared with TRBD1. CDR1 and CDR2 (germline): MDHEN, SYDVKM. The CDR3 sequence is 12 residues long. V shed 2 bases and J 8 bases; nucleotides not matched to a gene: 0. This CDR3 is CASSLGTGEAFF. The CDR3 DNA is TGTGCCAGCAGTTTAGGGACAGGGGAAGCTTTCTTT.

The rearrangement links TRBV6-2 or TRBV6-3 to TRBJ2-7; no reliable D call. The CDR3 consists of 15 residues. Trimming cost V 4 bases and J 2 bases, with 15 bases left between them. The germline V gene encodes CDR1 MNHEY and CDR2 SVGEGT. This CDR3 is CASSFAVSSAYEQYF. CDR3 DNA: TGTGCCAGCAGTTTCGCCGTGAGCTCCGCCTACGAGCAGTACTTC.

The rearrangement joins TRBV28 to TRBJ2-1; possible D gene TRBD1, 6 bases. Per the germline V gene, CDR1 is MDHEN and CDR2 is SYDVKM. The CDR3 loop spans 12 amino acids. Trimming left V 3 bases short and J 8 bases short, with 8 bases between. CDR3 sequence reads: CASSLTGHEQFF. The CDR3 DNA reads as TGTGCCAGCAGTTTGACAGGACATGAGCAGTTCTTC.

This chain links TRBV14 with TRBJ2-1, with D unresolved. The germline V gene encodes CDR1 SGHDN and CDR2 FVKESK. Deletions cut 0 bases from V and 1 base from J, with 7 bases between. The CDR3 totals 15 residues. CDR3 coding DNA: TGTGCCAGCAGCCAAGATCCTAGATCCTACAATGAGCAGTTCTTC. Protein: CASSQDPRSYNEQFF.

This clone was seen just once. The V call is TRBV25-1, the J call TRBJ1-3; D is unclear. The V end was cut by 6 bases, the J end by 4 bases, with 7 bases between. The CDR3 sequence is 12 residues long. The germline CDR1 and CDR2 sequences are MGHDK and SYGVNS. CDR3 coding DNA: TGTGCCAGCAGCGTGTCCGGAAACACCATATATTTT. This sequence encodes CASSVSGNTIYF. The whole variable domain, remainder taken from reference TRBV25-1 and TRBJ1-3, is EADIYQTPRYLVIGTGKKITLECSQTMGHDKMYWYQQDPGMELHLIHYSYGVNSTEKGDLSSESTVSRIRTEHFPLTLESARPSHTSQYLCASSVSGNTIYFGEGSWLTVV.

The chain is built from TRBV20-1 and TRBJ2-5; 7 nucleotides match TRBD2. The V segment lost 3 bases and the J segment 5 bases; nucleotides outside the gene matches: 3. CDR1 DFQATT and CDR2 SNEGSKA come from the germline V gene (reference sequence). The CDR3 spans 12 residues. The CDR3 DNA is TGCAGTGCTAGTAGCGGGTCGGAGACCCAGTACTTC. Its translation: CSASSGSETQYF.

The rearrangement uses TRBV7-9 and TRBJ2-5, with a possible D match to TRBD2 (5 bases). Germline CDR1 reads SEHNR; CDR2 reads FQNEAQ (reference sequence). This CDR3 comprises 14 residues. The ends were cut back, 6 bases at V and 3 bases at J, with 14 bases in the middle. CDR3 amino acids: CASSFGETKETQYF. DNA for the CDR3: TGTGCCAGCAGTTTCGGGGAAACTAAAGAGACCCAGTACTTC. The variable domain in full, with the rest retrieved from reference TRBV7-9 and TRBJ2-5, is DTGVSQNPRHKITKRGQNVTFRCDPISEHNRLYWYRQTLGQGPEFLTYFQNEAQLEKSRLLSDRFSAERPKGSFSTLEIQRTEQGDSAMYLCASSFGETKETQYFGPGTRLLVL.

This clone appeared a few times. V usage is TRBV9 and J usage is TRBJ1-1; unclear D gene. The germline V gene encodes CDR1 SGDLS and CDR2 YYNGEE. The CDR3 runs 14 residues. V shed 0 bases and J shed 3 bases, with 9 bases lying between them. The CDR3 sequence: CASSVGEGYTEAFF. CDR3 sequence (DNA): TGTGCCAGCAGCGTAGGGGAGGGATACACTGAAGCTTTCTTT.

The rearrangement joins TRBV30 to TRBJ1-6; the D is unclear. This CDR3 has 16 amino acids. V lost 0 bases to trimming and J lost 0 bases, with 9 bases between them. Germline CDR1 GTSNPN, CDR2 SVGIG (reference sequence). CDR3 sequence: CAWSVEGSSYNSPLHF. CDR3 sequence (DNA): TGTGCCTGGAGTGTAGAAGGGAGCTCCTATAATTCACCCCTCCACTTT.

This chain connects TRBV5-4 to TRBJ1-4; no clear D gene. The CDR3 runs 14 residues. The germline gives CDR1 SGHNT, CDR2 YYREEE (reference sequence). The V gene lost 1 base and the J gene lost 5 bases, with 9 bases spanning the gap. CDR3 sequence reads: CASSLRGGNEKLFF. In DNA form, the CDR3 reads TGTGCCAGCAGCTTGCGCGGTGGAAATGAAAAACTGTTTTTT.

The chain couples TRBV7-9 to TRBJ1-5; D not certain. CDR3 size: 16 residues. The V end lost 1 base, the J end lost 3 bases, and 13 bases lay between the germline ends. Germline V lookup: CDR1 SEHNR, CDR2 FQNEAQ (reference sequence). The CDR3 spells CASSLGEGANNQPQHF. As DNA, the CDR3 is TGTGCCAGCAGCTTAGGAGAGGGAGCGAACAATCAGCCCCAGCATTTT.

The chain has TRBV30 and TRBJ2-7, with 15 positions matching TRBD2. V lost 0 bases and J lost 7; bases outside the gene matches: 1. The CDR3 contains 14 residues. Looked up from germline, CDR1 is GTSNPN and CDR2 is SVGIG (reference sequence). The CDR3 DNA sequence: TGTGCCTGGAGTGTCGGACTAGCGGGAGGGGAGCAGTACTTC. Translation: CAWSVGLAGGEQYF.

The gene calls are TRBV5-5 and TRBJ1-1; 8 nucleotides align to TRBD1. V lost 4 bases to trimming and J lost 5 bases; unmatched junction nucleotides: 7. The CDR3 contains 14 residues. The germline gives CDR1 SGHKS, CDR2 YYEKEE (reference sequence). The DNA of the CDR3 is TGTGCCAGCAGCCTCGACAGGGGCAAAACTGAAGCTTTCTTT. Translating gives CASSLDRGKTEAFF. Variable domain in full (rest from reference TRBV5-5 and TRBJ1-1): DAGVTQSPTHLIKTRGQQVTLRCSPISGHKSVSWYQQVLGQGPQFIFQYYEKEERGRGNFPDRFSARQFPNYSSELNVNALLLGDSALYLCASSLDRGKTEAFFGQGTRLTVV.

CDR3 sequence (DNA): TGCAGTGCTGGGAGGGGAGAGACCCAGTACTTC. Translation: CSAGRGETQYF. This rearrangement joins TRBV20-1 to TRBJ2-5; 7 nucleotides line up with TRBD2. From germline, CDR1 is DFQATT and CDR2 SNEGSKA (reference sequence). The ends lost 5 bases at V and 4 bases at J; junction bases unmatched: 1. The CDR3 is made up of 11 amino acids.

The chain is built from TRBV15 and TRBJ1-4; no clear D. Germline assignment: CDR1 LNHNV and CDR2 YYDKDF (reference sequence). The CDR3 covers 14 residues. The V gene lost 0 bases and the J gene lost 3 bases, with 5 bases spanning the gap. The CDR3 region is CATSRDLSNEKLFF. The CDR3 nucleotides read TGTGCCACCAGCAGAGATCTCTCTAATGAAAAACTGTTTTTT.

V is TRBV24-1 and J is TRBJ2-1; TRBD2 matches 10 bases. This CDR3 spans 16 amino acids. V lost 5 bases to trimming and J lost 3 bases; unmatched junction nucleotides: 6. Germline CDR1 reads KGHDR; CDR2 reads SFDVKD. Here the CDR3 reads CATSGETSGLYNEQFF. Here the CDR3 DNA reads TGTGCCACCAGTGGGGAGACTAGCGGGCTCTACAATGAGCAGTTCTTC.

This clone was seen more than once but under ten times. J is TRBJ2-1 and V is TRBV3-1 (or the pseudogene TRBV3-2); 8 bases match TRBD2. CDR1 is LGHDT and CDR2 is YNNKEL in the germline V gene (reference sequence). CDR3 length: 17 residues. J was trimmed by 4 bases and V by 5 bases; bases with no gene match: 13. This CDR3 reads CASSFTGLRGVYNEQFF. The CDR3 nucleotides are TGTGCCAGCAGCTTCACCGGGTTGCGGGGGGTTTACAATGAGCAGTTCTTC.

The chain couples TRBV6-6 to TRBJ2-5, with D hard to call. This CDR3 has 17 amino acids. Germline V gene data show CDR1 as MNHNY and CDR2 as SVGAGI (reference sequence). The V end lost 5 bases, the J end lost 0 bases, and 19 bases lay between the germline ends. The CDR3 DNA is TGTGCCAGCAGTCGCCCCCCGCCCTTACAGTACCAAGAGACCCAGTACTTC. Its translation is CASSRPPPLQYQETQYF.

The CDR3 is CASSQIHRSETQYF. DNA of the CDR3: TGTGCCAGCAGCCAGATCCACAGATCCGAGACCCAGTACTTC. The V gene is TRBV3-1 (or the pseudogene TRBV3-2), the J gene TRBJ2-5; D not resolved. V dropped 3 bases and J dropped 5 bases, with 13 bases sitting between them. Germline V lookup: CDR1 LGHDT, CDR2 YNNKEL (reference sequence). The CDR3 extends over 14 amino acids.

J is TRBJ1-2 and V is TRBV28; D uncertain. Germline CDR1 MDHEN, CDR2 SYDVKM. V was clipped by 6 bases and J by 4 bases, with 18 bases between them. There are 15 residues in the CDR3. The CDR3 DNA reads as TGTGCCAGCAGCTCACCCCCTCAAGGGAGCTATGGCTACACCTTC. Its protein is CASSSPPQGSYGYTF.

This clone was observed once. The sample holds other DNA sequences that translate to the same CDR3. The genes are TRBV7-6 and TRBJ2-7; TRBD2 matches 8 bases. CDR3 length: 15 residues. V trimming: 4 bases; J trimming: 0 bases; junction bases outside the gene matches: 5. Germline values: CDR1 SGHVS, CDR2 FNYEAQ. The CDR3 coding sequence is TGTGCCAGCAGCTCCTTAGCGGGGTCCTCCTACGAGCAGTACTTC. Translating gives CASSSLAGSSYEQYF.